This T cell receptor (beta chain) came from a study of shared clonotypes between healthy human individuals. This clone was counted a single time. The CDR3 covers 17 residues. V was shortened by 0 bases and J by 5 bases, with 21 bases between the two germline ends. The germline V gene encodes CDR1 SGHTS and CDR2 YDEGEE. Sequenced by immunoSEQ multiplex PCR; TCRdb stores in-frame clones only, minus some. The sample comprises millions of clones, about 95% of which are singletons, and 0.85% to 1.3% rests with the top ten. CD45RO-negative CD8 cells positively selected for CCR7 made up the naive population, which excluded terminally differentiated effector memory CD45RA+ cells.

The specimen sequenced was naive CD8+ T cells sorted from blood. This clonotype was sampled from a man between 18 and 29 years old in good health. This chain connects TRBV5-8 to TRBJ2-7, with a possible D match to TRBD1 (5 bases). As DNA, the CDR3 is TGTGCCAGCAGCTTGGATGGGGCAGACCAGCTTCGGGACGAGCAGTACTTC. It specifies CASSLDGADQLRDEQYF.